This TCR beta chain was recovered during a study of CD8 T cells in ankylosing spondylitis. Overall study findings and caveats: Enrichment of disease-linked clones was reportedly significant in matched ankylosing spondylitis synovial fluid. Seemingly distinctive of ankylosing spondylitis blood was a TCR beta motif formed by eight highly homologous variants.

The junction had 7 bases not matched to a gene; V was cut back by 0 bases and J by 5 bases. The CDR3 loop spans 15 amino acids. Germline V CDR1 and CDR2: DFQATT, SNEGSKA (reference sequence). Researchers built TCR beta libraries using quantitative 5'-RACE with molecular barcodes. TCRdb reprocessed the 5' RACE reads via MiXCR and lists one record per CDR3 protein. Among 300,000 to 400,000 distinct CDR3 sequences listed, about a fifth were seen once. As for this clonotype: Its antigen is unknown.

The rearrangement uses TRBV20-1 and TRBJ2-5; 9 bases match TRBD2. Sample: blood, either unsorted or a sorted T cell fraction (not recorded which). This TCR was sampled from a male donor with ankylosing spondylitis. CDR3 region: CSARDLASGTETQYF. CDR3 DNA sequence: TGCAGTGCTAGAGATCTGGCTAGCGGGACGGAGACCCAGTACTTC.